Following are 30 T cell receptor beta chains from one sample sequenced in a study of identical twins. TCRdb redid the calling of the 5' RACE reads with MiXCR, one entry per CDR3 protein. Altogether fewer than 650,000 distinct CDR3 sequences are present, roughly 7.1% being singletons, with the ten largest covering 1.6%. Another study also made use of these data, one on yellow fever vaccine responses in identical twins.

Material: PBMCs. These receptors were taken from a woman under 30 in good health.

This clonotype was observed at least ten times. This rearrangement joins TRBV12-3 or TRBV12-4 to TRBJ1-3; D unresolved. Trimming took 5 bases from V and 0 from J, leaving 11 bases between them. CDR3 length equals 15 residues. CDR3 region: CASSITRTSGNTIYF. The CDR3 coding sequence is TGTGCCAGCAGTATCACTCGGACCTCTGGAAACACCATATATTTT.

The CDR3 protein is CASSLAKVSLGTDTQYF. As DNA, the CDR3 is TGTGCCAGCAGCTTGGCTAAGGTTAGCCTAGGCACAGATACGCAGTATTTT. V gene TRBV5-5 combines with J gene TRBJ2-3; D gene uncertain. V lost 0 bases to trimming and J lost 1 base, with 15 bases between them. The CDR3 loop spans 17 amino acids. The germline gives CDR1 SGHKS, CDR2 YYEKEE (reference sequence).

This clonotype was seen a handful of times. V usage is TRBV5-1 and J usage is TRBJ1-2, with D possibly being TRBD1 (5 bases). The germline V gene has CDR1 SGHRS and CDR2 YFSETQ. V was shortened by 0 bases and J by 8 bases, with 20 bases between the two germline ends. The CDR3 has 16 amino acids. In DNA form, the CDR3 reads TGCGCCAGCAGCTTGGCCCTGATAAACAGGACGGGCGGCTACACCTTC. Protein sequence: CASSLALINRTGGYTF.

This chain joins TRBV24-1 and TRBJ1-2, with D perhaps matching TRBD1 (5 bases). Trimming shortened V by 4 bases and J by 3 bases, and 14 bases separated the two germline ends. Germline V gives CDR1 KGHDR, CDR2 SFDVKD. The CDR3 has 15 amino acids. The CDR3 reads CATSDPGGADYGYTF. The DNA for the CDR3 is TGTGCCACCAGTGACCCGGGAGGGGCTGACTATGGCTACACCTTC.

This clonotype turned up a few times. The chain has TRBV6-5 and TRBJ1-2; no definite D call. Germline assignment: CDR1 MNHEY and CDR2 SVGAGI. V was trimmed by 0 bases and J by 4 bases, leaving 9 bases between them. CDR3 length: 14 amino acids. The CDR3 here is CASSYSDNSYGYTF. CDR3 DNA: TGTGCCAGCAGTTACTCCGACAACTCCTATGGCTACACCTTC.

A few counts support this clonotype. V gene TRBV7-9 combines with J gene TRBJ2-7; D possibly corresponds to TRBD2 (6 bases). V was shortened by 3 bases and J by 6 bases, with 12 bases between the two germline ends. The germline gives CDR1 SEHNR, CDR2 FQNEAQ (reference sequence). CDR3 size: 13 residues. The CDR3 here is CASSLGGRTEQYF. CDR3 nucleotides: TGTGCCAGCAGCTTGGGAGGACGCACCGAGCAGTACTTC.

This clonotype was detected a few times. J is TRBJ2-2 and V is TRBV29-1; D gene unclear. Per the germline V gene, CDR1 is SQVTM and CDR2 is ANQGSEA. The CDR3 totals 11 residues. Trimming left V 5 bases short and J 3 bases short, with 4 bases between. The DNA for the CDR3 is TGCAGCGTTACAGACACCGGGGAGCTGTTTTTT. Residues: CSVTDTGELFF.

This clonotype was seen repeatedly, ten times or more. The V and J genes are TRBV27 and TRBJ1-1; a possible D gene is TRBD1 (5 bases). CDR1 and CDR2 from the germline V gene are MNHEY and SMNVEV (reference sequence). CDR3 size: 13 residues. V gave up 6 bases and J gave up 7 bases, with 15 bases separating them. Here the CDR3 reads CASSLPGRLEAFF. The CDR3 DNA sequence: TGTGCCAGCAGCCTACCGGGACGACTTGAAGCTTTCTTT.

The chain employs TRBV6-2 or TRBV6-3 and TRBJ2-7, with TRBD2 identical over 10 bases. This CDR3 comprises 15 residues. Germline lookup yields CDR1 MNHEY and CDR2 SVGEGT. The trim removed 5 bases at V and 2 bases at J, leaving 6 bases unmatched. CDR3: CASSTLAGITYEQYF. Here the CDR3 DNA reads TGTGCCAGCAGTACACTAGCGGGAATTACCTACGAGCAGTACTTC.

This clonotype was picked up a small number of times. The chain recombines TRBV12-3 or TRBV12-4 with TRBJ1-3; D is perhaps TRBD1 (5 bases). Between the trimmed V and J ends, which lost 6 bases and 0 bases, there was a span of 18 bases. This CDR3 spans 17 amino acids. CDR3 sequence (DNA): TGTGCCAGCAGCCACCCGCCTTCGGACAACTCTGGAAACACCATATATTTT. As protein: CASSHPPSDNSGNTIYF.

The chain couples TRBV7-3 to TRBJ2-5; 9 bases are shared with TRBD2. The CDR3 spans 15 residues. CDR1 is SGHTA and CDR2 is FQGTGA in the germline V gene. V lost 1 base and J lost 4; bases outside the gene matches: 4. The CDR3, as DNA: TGTGCCAGCAGCTTAATAGCGGGGGACCGAGAGACCCAGTACTTC. Its translation: CASSLIAGDRETQYF.

This clonotype was observed at least ten times. This chain joins TRBV10-3 and TRBJ1-2; D possibly corresponds to TRBD1 (5 bases). The CDR3 is made up of 17 amino acids. Looked up from germline, CDR1 is ENHRY and CDR2 is SYGVKD. Trimming cost V 3 bases and J 0 bases, with 17 bases left between them. CDR3 sequence reads: CAISDRTAGSANYGYTF. CDR3 coding DNA: TGTGCCATCAGTGACCGGACGGCAGGGAGCGCTAACTATGGCTACACCTTC.

This clonotype was counted many times. This chain joins TRBV29-1 and TRBJ2-4; no reliable D call. Germline values: CDR1 SQVTM, CDR2 ANQGSEA. Trimming took off 4 bases at V and 0 bases at J, with 10 bases between the two ends. The CDR3 contains 14 residues. The CDR3 spells CSVVEYLAKNIQYF. CDR3 sequence (DNA): TGCAGCGTTGTCGAGTACCTAGCCAAAAACATTCAGTACTTC.

The gene calls are TRBV9 and TRBJ2-2; D is unclear. V gave up 3 bases and J gave up 1 base, with 13 bases separating them. Germline CDR1 SGDLS, CDR2 YYNGEE. This CDR3 is built from 16 residues. The CDR3 loop reads CASSADSIRNTGELFF. In DNA, the CDR3 is TGTGCCAGCAGCGCCGATTCCATTAGGAACACCGGGGAGCTGTTTTTT. The full variable domain, with the rest looked up from reference TRBV9 and TRBJ2-2, is DSGVTQTPKHLITATGQRVTLRCSPRSGDLSVYWYQQSLDQGLQFLIQYYNGEERAKGNILERFSAQQFPDLHSELNLSSLELGDSALYFCASSADSIRNTGELFFGEGSRLTVL.

This clonotype was seen a handful of times. The gene calls are TRBV7-6 and TRBJ2-4, with 10 bases aligning to TRBD1. This CDR3 is 17 amino acids long. The germline gives CDR1 SGHVS, CDR2 FNYEAQ. Trimming removed 1 base from V and 3 bases from J; junction bases left unmatched: 6. CDR3 region: CASSLGPGTGDKNIQYF. The CDR3 nucleotides read TGTGCCAGCAGCTTAGGTCCCGGGACAGGGGACAAAAACATTCAGTACTTC.

This chain links TRBV12-3 or TRBV12-4 with TRBJ1-2; tentatively, D is TRBD1 (5 bases). V lost 5 bases and J 6 bases, leaving 10 bases between the germline ends. This CDR3 comprises 12 residues. CDR3 protein: CASSIRVNGYTF. For the CDR3, the DNA is TGTGCCAGCAGTATCAGGGTTAATGGCTACACCTTC.

The V call is TRBV28, the J call TRBJ1-2; TRBD1 matches at 7 bases. Trimming at V came to 5 bases and at J to 0 bases, leaving 12 bases not matched to a gene. This CDR3 is built from 17 residues. Germline V CDR1 and CDR2: MDHEN, SYDVKM. The CDR3 DNA reads as TGTGCCAGCAGTCCAAAAGGGGACAGACCAGCTAACTATGGCTACACCTTC. Translated, it gives CASSPKGDRPANYGYTF.

This clonotype was counted between two and nine times. The V gene is TRBV27, the J gene TRBJ1-1; D may be TRBD1 (6 bases). The CDR3 has 16 residues. V dropped 2 bases and J dropped 1 base, with 14 bases sitting between them. Per the germline V gene, CDR1 is MNHEY and CDR2 is SMNVEV (reference sequence). CDR3 bases: TGTGCCAGCAGTTTAGCAGGGGAGGCCAAGAACACTGAAGCTTTCTTT. Translating gives CASSLAGEAKNTEAFF.

This clonotype appeared many times. This chain uses TRBV20-1 with TRBJ1-1; D gene ambiguous. There are 9 residues in the CDR3. CDR1 and CDR2 (germline): DFQATT, SNEGSKA (reference sequence). The CDR3 DNA reads TGCAGCCTCAGTACTGAAGCTTTCTTT. This sequence encodes CSLSTEAFF.

The CDR3, as DNA: TGCAGTGCGGGCAGTTCCTGGGATGAGCAGTTCTTC. Protein product: CSAGSSWDEQFF. The chain recombines TRBV20-1 with TRBJ2-1; D gene unclear. CDR3 length: 12 amino acids. Trimming stripped 6 bases from V and 8 bases from J, with 14 bases between. The germline V gene has CDR1 DFQATT and CDR2 SNEGSKA (reference sequence).

This clonotype was observed at least ten times. The chain has TRBV28 and TRBJ2-2, with 9 bases lining up with TRBD1. From germline, CDR1 is MDHEN and CDR2 SYDVKM. There are 16 residues in the CDR3. V was pared by 6 bases and J by 5 bases, with 10 bases of the junction left unmatched. CDR3 coding DNA: TGTGCCAGCAGGGCACATGGGACAGGGCGAACCGGGGAGCTGTTTTTT. It yields the protein CASRAHGTGRTGELFF.

This clonotype showed up just a few times. The chain couples TRBV11-2 to TRBJ2-5; D call uncertain. Per the germline V gene, CDR1 is SGHAT and CDR2 is FQNNGV. CDR3 length: 12 amino acids. With 5 bases removed from V and 5 bases from J, the gap between germline ends came to 9 bases. The CDR3 region is CASSASSETQYF. The DNA for the CDR3 is TGTGCCAGCAGCGCCTCATCGGAGACCCAGTACTTC.

This clonotype came up a few times. The V and J genes are TRBV20-1 and TRBJ2-1; 12 positions agree with TRBD2. Trimming removed 2 bases from V and 1 base from J; junction bases left unmatched: 3. Germline V gene lookup returns CDR1 DFQATT and CDR2 SNEGSKA (reference sequence). The CDR3 loop spans 16 amino acids. The chain's CDR3 is CSARTSGGTSYNEQFF. CDR3 coding DNA: TGCAGTGCTAGAACTAGCGGGGGGACATCCTACAATGAGCAGTTCTTC.

This clonotype was detected many times. The CDR3 DNA is TGTGCCACCAGTGACCCTCGGACTAGCGGGATCTACAATGAGCAGTTCTTC. Amino acids: CATSDPRTSGIYNEQFF. This sequence joins TRBV24-1 and TRBJ2-1; 12 bases map to TRBD2. Germline assignment: CDR1 KGHDR and CDR2 SFDVKD. V trimming: 4 bases; J trimming: 3 bases; junction bases outside the gene matches: 6. The CDR3 runs to 17 residues.

The genes are TRBV27 and TRBJ2-3; D is perhaps TRBD2 (6 bases). Trimming cost V 3 bases and J 0 bases, with 7 bases left between them. This CDR3 has 14 residues. Per germline, CDR1 MNHEY and CDR2 SMNVEV (reference sequence). CDR3 sequence (DNA): TGTGCCAGCAGTTTTCGGGAGAGCACAGATACGCAGTATTTT. Its protein is CASSFRESTDTQYF.

This clonotype was picked up a small number of times. At one boundary the junction diverges from the germline segment, which might be a read error. This chain uses TRBV5-6 with TRBJ1-1; tentatively, D is TRBD1 (5 bases). The CDR3 is 12 amino acids. The V gene's germline CDR1 is SGHDT and CDR2 YYEEEE. The CDR3 DNA reads TGTGCCAGCAGTTTTGGACACCTCCAAGCCTTCTTT. Encoded protein: CASSFGHLQAFF.

The DNA of the CDR3 is TGTGCCAGCAGTTCCACAAGCGGGCCAACCTACAATGAGCAGTTCTTC. This codes for CASSSTSGPTYNEQFF. The chain joins TRBV12-3 or TRBV12-4 to TRBJ2-1; tentatively, D is TRBD2 (6 bases). This CDR3 is built from 16 residues. V dropped 4 bases and J dropped 2 bases, with 15 bases sitting between them.

This clonotype was counted between two and nine times. The chain uses TRBV19 and TRBJ2-7; D ambiguous. V lost 3 bases and J lost 0, with 6 bases in between. The CDR3 loop spans 13 amino acids. Germline values: CDR1 LNHDA, CDR2 SQIVND (reference sequence). CDR3 sequence: CASSMTRSYEQYF. The CDR3 DNA follows: TGTGCCAGTAGTATGACCCGCTCCTACGAGCAGTACTTC.

In its sample, this clonotype was seen a few times. The chain uses TRBV11-1 and TRBJ2-5, with 12 bases that match TRBD2. The CDR3 runs 19 residues. Trimming removed 5 bases from V and 2 bases from J; junction bases left unmatched: 15. From germline, CDR1 is SGHAT and CDR2 FQDESV (reference sequence). CDR3 residues: CASSPETSGRRTVQETQYF. CDR3 DNA: TGTGCCAGCAGCCCCGAGACTAGCGGGAGACGTACGGTACAAGAGACCCAGTACTTC.

This clonotype has a handful of counts. The V and J genes are TRBV6-4 and TRBJ2-2, with D perhaps matching TRBD2 (5 bases). The V gene's germline CDR1 is MRHNA and CDR2 SNTAGT. Deletions cut 2 bases from V and 0 bases from J, with 10 bases between. The CDR3 has 16 amino acids. The CDR3 loop reads CASSDIAGPNTGELFF. The DNA of the CDR3 is TGTGCCAGCAGTGACATCGCGGGCCCGAACACCGGGGAGCTGTTTTTT.